This is a list of T cell receptor beta chains from one sample in a study of T-cell memory formation after mild COVID-19. Each CDR3 protein is one row after TCRdb ran MiXCR on the 5' RACE reads. The sample has around 83,000 distinct CDR3 sequences; roughly 25% are singletons. Source material: PBMCs or a T cell subset sorted from them (not recorded which). The receptors shown here come from a man between 18 and 29 years old who had mild COVID-19 (a few samples of this study predate the infection). Cell type and time point are not known. The CDR3 runs from the conserved cysteine through the conserved F or W. Fields, in order: V gene, J gene, D gene, CDR3 length, clone size, CDR3 DNA, CDR3 protein. The D gene is left open where the match is weak. Rows give clone size only sometimes, using once, few, many, or a class for an expanded clone.

v_call: TRBV5-6; j_call: TRBJ2-7; d_call: NA; cdr3_length: 13; clone_size: NA; cdr3_nt: TGTGCCAGCAGCCCGGGGCTTCCCTACGAGCAGTACTTC; cdr3_aa: CASSPGLPYEQYF
v_call: TRBV25-1; j_call: TRBJ2-7; d_call: NA; cdr3_length: 13; clone_size: many; cdr3_nt: TGTGCCAGCAGTATTGGCAGGGGCGTCGAGCAGTACTTC; cdr3_aa: CASSIGRGVEQYF
v_call: TRBV7-2; j_call: TRBJ1-5; d_call: NA; cdr3_length: 16; clone_size: few; cdr3_nt: TGTGCCAGCAGCTTTAGGGGCAGGGATAGCAATCAGCCCCAGCATTTT; cdr3_aa: CASSFRGRDSNQPQHF
v_call: TRBV5-1; j_call: TRBJ2-7; d_call: NA; cdr3_length: 13; clone_size: few; cdr3_nt: TGCGCCAGCAGCCCGGGACTTGCCTACGAGCAGTACTTC; cdr3_aa: CASSPGLAYEQYF
v_call: TRBV12-3/TRBV12-4; j_call: TRBJ2-7; d_call: NA; cdr3_length: 12; clone_size: few; cdr3_nt: TGTGCCAGCAGTGGGAGCTCCTACGAGCAGTACTTC; cdr3_aa: CASSGSSYEQYF
v_call: TRBV10-3; j_call: TRBJ1-3; d_call: NA; cdr3_length: 17; clone_size: NA; cdr3_nt: TGTGCCACCCGGGTAACTTCCGATCCGCCCTCTGGAAACACCATATATTTT; cdr3_aa: CATRVTSDPPSGNTIYF
v_call: TRBV27; j_call: TRBJ2-1; d_call: NA; cdr3_length: 16; clone_size: NA; cdr3_nt: TGTGCCAGCAGTCGAATGAGCCGAACCATCGTCAATGAGCAGTTCTTC; cdr3_aa: CASSRMSRTIVNEQFF
v_call: TRBV4-3; j_call: TRBJ2-7; d_call: TRBD1; cdr3_length: 15; clone_size: NA; cdr3_nt: TGCGCCAGCAGCCAAGTCTACAGGGGGCCCTACGAGCAGTACTTC; cdr3_aa: CASSQVYRGPYEQYF
v_call: TRBV6-2/TRBV6-3; j_call: TRBJ2-1; d_call: TRBD1; cdr3_length: 16; clone_size: NA; cdr3_nt: TGTGCCAGCAGTTACTCGACGGGACAGGGGGACCATGAGCAGTTCTTC; cdr3_aa: CASSYSTGQGDHEQFF
v_call: TRBV7-2; j_call: TRBJ2-2; d_call: NA; cdr3_length: 12; clone_size: NA; cdr3_nt: TGTGCCAGCACCCCTGGCCGCGGGGAGCTGTTTTTT; cdr3_aa: CASTPGRGELFF
v_call: TRBV5-6; j_call: TRBJ2-7; d_call: NA; cdr3_length: 13; clone_size: few; cdr3_nt: TGTGCCAGCAGCCCGGGGGTTTCCTACGAGCAGTACTTC; cdr3_aa: CASSPGVSYEQYF
v_call: TRBV6-6; j_call: TRBJ1-5; d_call: NA; cdr3_length: 15; clone_size: NA; cdr3_nt: TGTGCCAGCATCTACGGGGTCGTTAGCAATCAGCCCCAGCATTTT; cdr3_aa: CASIYGVVSNQPQHF
v_call: TRBV7-6; j_call: TRBJ2-1; d_call: TRBD2; cdr3_length: 14; clone_size: few; cdr3_nt: TGTGCCAGCAGCTTAAACGGGGGGGCCGCTGAGCAGTTCTTC; cdr3_aa: CASSLNGGAAEQFF
v_call: TRBV11-3; j_call: TRBJ1-6; d_call: NA; cdr3_length: 13; clone_size: many; cdr3_nt: TGTGCCAGCAGCTTAGGAGGGGCGTCACCCCTCCACTTT; cdr3_aa: CASSLGGASPLHF
v_call: TRBV6-2/TRBV6-3; j_call: TRBJ2-6; d_call: NA; cdr3_length: 15; clone_size: few; cdr3_nt: TGTGCCAGCAGTTACGCAAGCTCTGGGGCCAACGTCCTGACTTTC; cdr3_aa: CASSYASSGANVLTF
v_call: TRBV5-1; j_call: TRBJ2-4; d_call: NA; cdr3_length: 18; clone_size: NA; cdr3_nt: TGCGCCAGCAGCTTGGCCGGGAGAGGTTATTTAGCCAAAAACATTCAGTACTTC; cdr3_aa: CASSLAGRGYLAKNIQYF
v_call: TRBV2; j_call: TRBJ2-5; d_call: TRBD1; cdr3_length: 14; clone_size: NA; cdr3_nt: TGTGCCAGCCGGTACAGGGGGCGTCAAGAGACCCAGTACTTC; cdr3_aa: CASRYRGRQETQYF
v_call: TRBV21-1; j_call: TRBJ1-1; d_call: NA; cdr3_length: 15; clone_size: few; cdr3_nt: TGTGCCAGCAGCAAAGAGGGGGGACAGCTCCTCGAAGCTTTCTTT; cdr3_aa: CASSKEGGQLLEAFF
v_call: TRBV19; j_call: TRBJ2-3; d_call: TRBD2; cdr3_length: 15; clone_size: few; cdr3_nt: TGTGCCAGTAGTCCACGGACTAGCGGGGGAGATACGCAGTATTTT; cdr3_aa: CASSPRTSGGDTQYF
v_call: TRBV4-1; j_call: TRBJ2-5; d_call: TRBD2; cdr3_length: 16; clone_size: few; cdr3_nt: TGCGCCAGCAGCCATTCGCCACGGGGGGGAGTGGAGACCCAGTACTTC; cdr3_aa: CASSHSPRGGVETQYF
v_call: TRBV7-9; j_call: TRBJ2-1; d_call: NA; cdr3_length: 12; clone_size: few; cdr3_nt: TGTGCCAGCAGCTTCCGACCCAATGAGCAGTTCTTC; cdr3_aa: CASSFRPNEQFF
v_call: TRBV7-6; j_call: TRBJ1-1; d_call: NA; cdr3_length: 13; clone_size: few; cdr3_nt: TGTGCCAGCAGCGTAGCAGAGAACACTGAAGCTTTCTTT; cdr3_aa: CASSVAENTEAFF
v_call: TRBV30; j_call: TRBJ1-1; d_call: NA; cdr3_length: 12; clone_size: NA; cdr3_nt: TGTGCCTGGAGACGAGAAACGGTCGTAGCTTTCTTT; cdr3_aa: CAWRRETVVAFF
v_call: TRBV2; j_call: TRBJ2-5; d_call: TRBD1; cdr3_length: 16; clone_size: NA; cdr3_nt: TGTGCCAGCAGTCGCGAGGACAGGGGGAGAGTTTTGACCCAGTACTTC; cdr3_aa: CASSREDRGRVLTQYF
v_call: TRBV4-1; j_call: TRBJ2-7; d_call: NA; cdr3_length: 16; clone_size: few; cdr3_nt: TGCGCCAGCAGCCAACTAGACAGGACCCAAGTGGACGAGCAGTACTTC; cdr3_aa: CASSQLDRTQVDEQYF
v_call: TRBV7-2; j_call: TRBJ2-1; d_call: TRBD1; cdr3_length: 16; clone_size: NA; cdr3_nt: TGTGCCAGCAGCTCCTCGTGGGACAGGGGTAACAATGAGCAGTTCTTC; cdr3_aa: CASSSSWDRGNNEQFF
v_call: TRBV7-2; j_call: TRBJ2-7; d_call: NA; cdr3_length: 12; clone_size: few; cdr3_nt: TGTGCCAGCAGCTCAATCTCATACGAGCAGTACTTC; cdr3_aa: CASSSISYEQYF
v_call: TRBV6-1; j_call: TRBJ1-2; d_call: NA; cdr3_length: 12; clone_size: NA; cdr3_nt: TGTGCCAGCACCCAAATGGGTTATGGCTACACCTTC; cdr3_aa: CASTQMGYGYTF
v_call: TRBV12-3/TRBV12-4; j_call: TRBJ2-3; d_call: TRBD1; cdr3_length: 14; clone_size: few; cdr3_nt: TGTGCCAGCAGTCGGACAGGGAGATCAGATACGCAGTATTTT; cdr3_aa: CASSRTGRSDTQYF
v_call: TRBV13; j_call: TRBJ1-3; d_call: NA; cdr3_length: 14; clone_size: NA; cdr3_nt: TGTGCCAGCAGCCCCGAGAGCTCTGGAAACACCATATATTTT; cdr3_aa: CASSPESSGNTIYF
v_call: TRBV5-1; j_call: TRBJ1-1; d_call: NA; cdr3_length: 14; clone_size: NA; cdr3_nt: TGCGCCAGCAGCTTCGCGGACGGTAACACTGAAGCTTTCTTT; cdr3_aa: CASSFADGNTEAFF
v_call: TRBV4-1; j_call: TRBJ1-1; d_call: NA; cdr3_length: 15; clone_size: NA; cdr3_nt: TGCGCCAGCAGACACCCGGGGGCTTTGAACACTGAAGCTTTCTTT; cdr3_aa: CASRHPGALNTEAFF
v_call: TRBV4-3; j_call: TRBJ2-5; d_call: TRBD1; cdr3_length: 15; clone_size: NA; cdr3_nt: TGCGCCAGCAGCCAAGGGGGACAGGGACAAGAGACCCAGTACTTC; cdr3_aa: CASSQGGQGQETQYF
v_call: TRBV7-6; j_call: TRBJ2-1; d_call: TRBD2; cdr3_length: 16; clone_size: many; cdr3_nt: TGTGCCAGCAGCTTAGCGGCTAGCGGGGCGTCTGATGAGCAGTTCTTC; cdr3_aa: CASSLAASGASDEQFF
v_call: TRBV9; j_call: TRBJ2-3; d_call: NA; cdr3_length: 16; clone_size: NA; cdr3_nt: TGTGCCAGCAGCGTAGTATCTGGGGTCAGCACAGATACGCAGTATTTT; cdr3_aa: CASSVVSGVSTDTQYF
v_call: TRBV9; j_call: TRBJ2-1; d_call: NA; cdr3_length: 13; clone_size: NA; cdr3_nt: TGTGCCAGCAGCCAGGGAACCTACAATGAGCAGTTCTTC; cdr3_aa: CASSQGTYNEQFF
v_call: TRBV6-5; j_call: TRBJ2-1; d_call: NA; cdr3_length: 13; clone_size: NA; cdr3_nt: TGTGCCAGCAGTTTAGCCCCCGGTACAGAGCAGTTCTTC; cdr3_aa: CASSLAPGTEQFF
v_call: TRBV5-1; j_call: TRBJ1-5; d_call: NA; cdr3_length: 14; clone_size: few; cdr3_nt: TGCGCCAGCAGCGATGGGAGTAGCAATCAGCCCCAGCATTTT; cdr3_aa: CASSDGSSNQPQHF
v_call: TRBV11-2; j_call: TRBJ2-3; d_call: NA; cdr3_length: 21; clone_size: few; cdr3_nt: TGTGCCAGCAGCTTAGATGGGTTCGCGGCAGGGGTACGCCTGGACACAGATACGCAGTATTTT; cdr3_aa: CASSLDGFAAGVRLDTDTQYF
v_call: TRBV10-1; j_call: TRBJ2-7; d_call: TRBD1; cdr3_length: 15; clone_size: few; cdr3_nt: TGCGCCAGCAGCGAAGGACAGGGAAGCTCCTACGAGCAGTACTTC; cdr3_aa: CASSEGQGSSYEQYF
v_call: TRBV4-2; j_call: TRBJ2-7; d_call: NA; cdr3_length: 14; clone_size: NA; cdr3_nt: TGTGCCAGCAGCCAGGGACAAACACTCTACGAGCAGTACTTC; cdr3_aa: CASSQGQTLYEQYF
v_call: TRBV4-3; j_call: TRBJ2-1; d_call: NA; cdr3_length: 15; clone_size: medium-sized; cdr3_nt: TGCGCCAGCAGCCAAGAGGCAGTTACCTACAATGAGCAGTTCTTC; cdr3_aa: CASSQEAVTYNEQFF
v_call: TRBV5-1; j_call: TRBJ2-1; d_call: NA; cdr3_length: 15; clone_size: NA; cdr3_nt: TGCGCCAGCAGCTTGGGCGTCCTAACCTACAATGAGCAGTTCTTC; cdr3_aa: CASSLGVLTYNEQFF
v_call: TRBV6-2/TRBV6-3; j_call: TRBJ2-3; d_call: NA; cdr3_length: 15; clone_size: few; cdr3_nt: TGTGCCAGCAGTTACTCCGACAGGCACACAGATACGCAGTATTTT; cdr3_aa: CASSYSDRHTDTQYF
v_call: TRBV6-6; j_call: TRBJ1-2; d_call: NA; cdr3_length: 20; clone_size: few; cdr3_nt: TGTGCCAGCAGTTACTCCGTCGTCCTAACCGGGGGAGTCCTTAACTATGGCTACACCTTC; cdr3_aa: CASSYSVVLTGGVLNYGYTF
v_call: TRBV11-2; j_call: TRBJ2-3; d_call: NA; cdr3_length: 16; clone_size: NA; cdr3_nt: TGTGCCAGCAGCTCCTTCTTAGCATCCAGCACAGATACGCAGTATTTT; cdr3_aa: CASSSFLASSTDTQYF
v_call: TRBV6-5; j_call: TRBJ2-5; d_call: NA; cdr3_length: 13; clone_size: few; cdr3_nt: TGTGCCACCACCCCCGGCGATCCCCGGGCCCAGTACTTC; cdr3_aa: CATTPGDPRAQYF
v_call: TRBV20-1; j_call: TRBJ2-2; d_call: NA; cdr3_length: 14; clone_size: NA; cdr3_nt: TGCAGTGCTAGAGATCGCAGGAACACCGGGGAGCTGTTTTTT; cdr3_aa: CSARDRRNTGELFF
v_call: TRBV7-9; j_call: TRBJ2-2; d_call: NA; cdr3_length: 13; clone_size: NA; cdr3_nt: TGTGCCAGCAGCTTAATTGTGAGCGGGGAGCTGTTTTTT; cdr3_aa: CASSLIVSGELFF
v_call: TRBV11-2; j_call: TRBJ2-4; d_call: NA; cdr3_length: 18; clone_size: NA; cdr3_nt: TGTGCCAGCAGCCCAGGGGGGGAAGACGGCATAGCCAAAAACATTCAGTACTTC; cdr3_aa: CASSPGGEDGIAKNIQYF
v_call: TRBV5-4; j_call: TRBJ2-7; d_call: TRBD2; cdr3_length: 14; clone_size: few; cdr3_nt: TGTGCCAGCAGCTTGGGGGGACTAGTTGACGAGCAGTACTTC; cdr3_aa: CASSLGGLVDEQYF